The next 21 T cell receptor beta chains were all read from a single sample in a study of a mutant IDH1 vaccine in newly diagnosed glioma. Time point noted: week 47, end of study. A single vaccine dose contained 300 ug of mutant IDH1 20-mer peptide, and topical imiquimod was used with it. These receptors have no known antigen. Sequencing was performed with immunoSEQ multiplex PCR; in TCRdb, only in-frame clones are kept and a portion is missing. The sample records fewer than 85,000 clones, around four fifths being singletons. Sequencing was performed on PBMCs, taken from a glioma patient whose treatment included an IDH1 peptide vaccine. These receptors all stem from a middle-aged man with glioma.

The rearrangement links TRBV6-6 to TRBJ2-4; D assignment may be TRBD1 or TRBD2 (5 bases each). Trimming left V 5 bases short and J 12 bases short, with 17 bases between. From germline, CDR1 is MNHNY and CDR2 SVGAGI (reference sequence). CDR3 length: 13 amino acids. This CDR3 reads CASSATGTYHQYF. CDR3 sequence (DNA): TGTGCCAGCAGTGCTACCGGGACCTATCATCAGTACTTC.

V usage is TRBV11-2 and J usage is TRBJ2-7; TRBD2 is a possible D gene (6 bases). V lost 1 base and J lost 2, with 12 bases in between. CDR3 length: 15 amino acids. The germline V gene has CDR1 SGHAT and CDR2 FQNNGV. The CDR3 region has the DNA TGTGCCAGCAGCTTAGGTACTAGCCGCGCCTACGAGCAGTACTTC. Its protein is CASSLGTSRAYEQYF. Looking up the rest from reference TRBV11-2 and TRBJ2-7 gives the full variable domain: EAGVAQSPRYKIIEKRQSVAFWCNPISGHATLYWYQQILGQGPKLLIQFQNNGVVDDSQLPKDRFSAERLKGVDSTLKIQPAKLEDSAVYLCASSLGTSRAYEQYFGPGTRLTVT.

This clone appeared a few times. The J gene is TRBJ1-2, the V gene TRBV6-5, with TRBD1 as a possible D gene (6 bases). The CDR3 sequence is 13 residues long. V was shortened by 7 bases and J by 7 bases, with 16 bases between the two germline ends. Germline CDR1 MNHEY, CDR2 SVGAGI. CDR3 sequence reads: CASKGTGMGGYTF. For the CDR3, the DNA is TGTGCCAGCAAGGGAACAGGGATGGGTGGCTACACCTTC.

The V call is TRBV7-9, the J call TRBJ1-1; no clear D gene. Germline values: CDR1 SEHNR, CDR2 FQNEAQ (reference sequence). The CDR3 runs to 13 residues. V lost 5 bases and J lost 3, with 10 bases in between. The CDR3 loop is CASSGNGHTEAFF. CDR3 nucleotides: TGTGCCAGCAGCGGTAACGGGCACACTGAAGCTTTCTTT.

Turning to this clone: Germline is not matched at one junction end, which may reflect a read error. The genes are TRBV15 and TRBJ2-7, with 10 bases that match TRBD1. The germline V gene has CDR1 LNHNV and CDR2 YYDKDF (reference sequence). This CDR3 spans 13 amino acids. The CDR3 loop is CATKRDRGYEQYF. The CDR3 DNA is TGTGCGACCAAGCGGGACAGGGGTTACGAGCAGTACTTC.

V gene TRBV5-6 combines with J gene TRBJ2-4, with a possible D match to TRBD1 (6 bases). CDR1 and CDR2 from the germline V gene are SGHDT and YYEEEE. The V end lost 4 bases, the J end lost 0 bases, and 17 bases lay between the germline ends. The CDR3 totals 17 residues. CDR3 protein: CASSVQAGVSAKNIQYF. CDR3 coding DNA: TGTGCCAGCAGCGTACAGGCAGGGGTCTCAGCCAAAAACATTCAGTACTTC.

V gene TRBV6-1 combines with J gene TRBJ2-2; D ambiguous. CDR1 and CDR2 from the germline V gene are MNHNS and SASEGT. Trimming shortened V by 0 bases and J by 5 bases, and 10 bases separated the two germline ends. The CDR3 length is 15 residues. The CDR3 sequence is CASSEAQPRTGELFF. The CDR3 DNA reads TGTGCCAGCAGTGAAGCTCAACCGAGGACCGGGGAGCTGTTTTTT.

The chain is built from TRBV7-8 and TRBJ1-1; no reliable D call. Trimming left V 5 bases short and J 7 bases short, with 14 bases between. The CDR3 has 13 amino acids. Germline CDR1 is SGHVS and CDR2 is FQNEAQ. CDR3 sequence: CASSPEVGVEAFF. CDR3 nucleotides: TGTGCCAGCAGCCCCGAGGTGGGTGTTGAAGCTTTCTTT.

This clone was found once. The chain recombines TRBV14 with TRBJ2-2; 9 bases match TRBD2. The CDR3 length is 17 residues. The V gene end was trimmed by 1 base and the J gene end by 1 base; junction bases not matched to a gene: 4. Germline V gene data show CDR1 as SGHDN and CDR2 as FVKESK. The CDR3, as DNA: TGTGCCAGCAGCCAAGGTGTACTAGCGGGGAACACCGGGGAGCTGTTTTTT. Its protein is CASSQGVLAGNTGELFF.

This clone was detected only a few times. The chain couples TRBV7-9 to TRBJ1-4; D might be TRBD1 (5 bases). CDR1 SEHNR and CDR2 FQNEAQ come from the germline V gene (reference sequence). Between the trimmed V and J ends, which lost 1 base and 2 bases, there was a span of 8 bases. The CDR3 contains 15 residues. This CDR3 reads CASSLGGTTNEKLFF. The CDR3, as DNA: TGTGCCAGCAGCTTAGGCGGGACCACTAATGAAAAACTGTTTTTT.

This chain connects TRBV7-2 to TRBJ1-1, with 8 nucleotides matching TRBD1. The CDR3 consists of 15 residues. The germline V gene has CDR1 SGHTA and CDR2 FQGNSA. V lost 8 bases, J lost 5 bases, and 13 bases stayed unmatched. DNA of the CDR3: TGTGCCAGCGATCCTGCAGGGGGCGTTTGGACTGAAGCTTTCTTT. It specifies CASDPAGGVWTEAFF.

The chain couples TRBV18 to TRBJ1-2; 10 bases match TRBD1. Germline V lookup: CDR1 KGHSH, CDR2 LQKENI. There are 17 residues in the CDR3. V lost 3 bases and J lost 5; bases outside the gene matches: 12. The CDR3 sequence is CASSPVGTGASIYGYTF. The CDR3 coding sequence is TGTGCCAGCTCACCGGTCGGGACAGGGGCCTCTATTTATGGCTACACCTTC.

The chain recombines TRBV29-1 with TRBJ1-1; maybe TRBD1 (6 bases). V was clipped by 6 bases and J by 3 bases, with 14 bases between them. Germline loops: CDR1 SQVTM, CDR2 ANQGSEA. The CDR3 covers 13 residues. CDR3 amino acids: CSVRTAPYTEAFF. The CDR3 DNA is TGCAGCGTGAGGACAGCGCCGTACACTGAAGCTTTCTTT.

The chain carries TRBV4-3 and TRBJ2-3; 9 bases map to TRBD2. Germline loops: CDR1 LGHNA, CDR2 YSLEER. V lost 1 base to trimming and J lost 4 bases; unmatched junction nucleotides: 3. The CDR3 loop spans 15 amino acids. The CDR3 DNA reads TGCGCCAGCAGCCAAGGCGTAGCGGGAGCAGATACGCAGTATTTT. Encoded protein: CASSQGVAGADTQYF.

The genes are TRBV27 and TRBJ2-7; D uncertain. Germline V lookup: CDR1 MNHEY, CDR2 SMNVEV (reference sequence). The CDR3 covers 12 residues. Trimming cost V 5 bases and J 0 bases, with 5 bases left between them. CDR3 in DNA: TGTGCCAGCAGTACCAGCTCCTACGAGCAGTACTTC. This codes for CASSTSSYEQYF.

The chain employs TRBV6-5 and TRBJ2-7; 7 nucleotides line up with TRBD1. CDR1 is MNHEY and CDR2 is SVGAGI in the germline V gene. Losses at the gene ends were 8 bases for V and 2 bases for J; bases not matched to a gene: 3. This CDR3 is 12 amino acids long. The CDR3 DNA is TGTGCCAGCTGGGACAGCGCCTACGAGCAGTACTTC. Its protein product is CASWDSAYEQYF.

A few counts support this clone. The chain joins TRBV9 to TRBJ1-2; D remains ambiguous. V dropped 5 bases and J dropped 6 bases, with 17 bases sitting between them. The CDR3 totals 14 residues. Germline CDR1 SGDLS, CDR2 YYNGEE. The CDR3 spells CASRDTLTPDGYTF. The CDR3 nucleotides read TGTGCCAGCAGAGACACCCTGACCCCAGATGGCTACACCTTC.

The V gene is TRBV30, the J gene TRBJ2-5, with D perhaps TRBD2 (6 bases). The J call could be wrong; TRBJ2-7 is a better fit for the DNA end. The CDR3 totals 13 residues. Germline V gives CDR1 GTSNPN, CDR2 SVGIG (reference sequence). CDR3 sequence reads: CAWGGGLGYEQYF. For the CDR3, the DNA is TGTGCCTGGGGTGGAGGGCTTGGGTACGAGCAGTACTTC.

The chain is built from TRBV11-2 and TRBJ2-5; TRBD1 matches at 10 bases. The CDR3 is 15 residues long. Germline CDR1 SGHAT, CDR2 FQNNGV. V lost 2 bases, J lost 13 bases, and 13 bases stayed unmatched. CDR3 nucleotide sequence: TGTGCCAGCAGCTTATTTGTTTTCGGGACAGGGGAGTTGTACTTC. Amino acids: CASSLFVFGTGELYF.

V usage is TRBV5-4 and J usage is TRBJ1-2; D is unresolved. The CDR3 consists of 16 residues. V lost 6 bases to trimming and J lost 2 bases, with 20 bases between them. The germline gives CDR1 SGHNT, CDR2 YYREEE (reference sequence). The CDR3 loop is CASNGKRTQGNYGYTF. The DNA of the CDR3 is TGTGCCAGCAACGGTAAAAGGACCCAAGGAAACTATGGCTACACCTTC.

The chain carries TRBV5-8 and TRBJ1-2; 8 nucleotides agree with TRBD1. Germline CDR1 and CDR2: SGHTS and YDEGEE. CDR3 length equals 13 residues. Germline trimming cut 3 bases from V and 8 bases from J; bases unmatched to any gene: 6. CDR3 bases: TGTGCCAGCAGCTACCTACAGGGGGAAGGCTACACCTTC. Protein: CASSYLQGEGYTF.